This T cell receptor beta chain appears in the sequencing data of a study of shared clonotypes between healthy human individuals. Whole-study context: The study drew on two women and a few men aged 18 to 49 as donors. Study-level findings and limits: It was only blood that was sampled, and tissue repertoires likely differ.

Details on this clone: Its antigen is as yet unknown.

It was across several immunoSEQ plates that each subset's genomic DNA was evenly split. The data were produced by immunoSEQ multiplex PCR, yet TCRdb's version contains in-frame clones alone and is incomplete. Altogether hundreds of thousands of clones are present, roughly three quarters being singletons, with the ten largest covering 9.5% to 15%. V shed 7 bases and J shed 11 bases, with 20 bases lying between them. Germline V gene data show CDR1 as SQVTM and CDR2 as ANQGSEA. The CDR3 consists of 12 residues. Unsorted material relied on some 90 million PBMCs as the source of genomic DNA. Material: PBMCs. This chain uses TRBV29-1 with TRBJ1-1; the D gene is possibly TRBD1 (6 bases). The sequence was collected from a woman in her forties in good health. Some clones in this sample may be carry-over from other donors' samples. The CDR3 DNA reads TGCAGCGCCACAGAACAGGGAGTAGGGGCTTTCTTT. Translating gives CSATEQGVGAFF.